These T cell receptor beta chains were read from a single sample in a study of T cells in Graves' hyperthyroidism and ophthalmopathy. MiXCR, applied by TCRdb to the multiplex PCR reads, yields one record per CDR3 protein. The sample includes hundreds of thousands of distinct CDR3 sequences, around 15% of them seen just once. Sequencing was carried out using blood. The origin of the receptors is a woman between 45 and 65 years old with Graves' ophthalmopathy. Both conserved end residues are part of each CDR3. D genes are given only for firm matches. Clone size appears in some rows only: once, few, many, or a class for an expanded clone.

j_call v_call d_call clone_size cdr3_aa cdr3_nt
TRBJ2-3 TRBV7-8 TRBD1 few CASSRTGSDTQYF TGTGCCAGCAGCCGGACAGGGTCAGATACGCAGTATTTT
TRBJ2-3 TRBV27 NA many CASSPRGSTDTQYF TGTGCCAGCAGTCCCCGTGGGAGCACAGATACGCAGTATTTT
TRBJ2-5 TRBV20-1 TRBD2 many CSALPGTSGITETQYF TGCAGTGCGTTACCCGGGACTAGCGGGATTACAGAGACCCAGTACTTC
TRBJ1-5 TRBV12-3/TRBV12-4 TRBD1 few CASTPPGGPENQPQHF TGTGCCAGCACCCCACCAGGGGGGCCTGAGAATCAGCCCCAGCATTTT
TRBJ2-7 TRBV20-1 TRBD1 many CSARPWTGQPYEQYF TGCAGTGCTAGACCTTGGACAGGACAACCCTACGAGCAGTACTTC
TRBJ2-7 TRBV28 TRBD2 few CASKGREGAYEQYF TGTGCCAGCAAGGGGCGGGAGGGAGCCTACGAGCAGTACTTC
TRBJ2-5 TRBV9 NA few CASSGPEETQYF TGTGCCAGCAGCGGGCCAGAAGAGACCCAGTACTTC
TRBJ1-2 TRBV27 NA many CASAGQGNYGYTF TGTGCCAGCGCCGGCCAGGGGAACTATGGCTACACCTTC
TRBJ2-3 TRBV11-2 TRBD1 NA CASSLVGTGSTDTQYF TGTGCCAGCAGCTTAGTGGGGACAGGAAGCACAGATACGCAGTATTTT
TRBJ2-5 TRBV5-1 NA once CASSLGGPGYQETQYF TGCGCCAGCAGCTTGGGGGGTCCCGGGTACCAAGAGACCCAGTACTTC
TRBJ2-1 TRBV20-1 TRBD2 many CSASPSGRDEQFF TGCAGTGCTAGCCCTAGCGGGAGGGACGAGCAGTTCTTC
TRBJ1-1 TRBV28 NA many CASSSRILRAMNTEAFF TGTGCCAGCAGTTCCCGGATCCTGCGGGCTATGAACACTGAAGCTTTCTTT
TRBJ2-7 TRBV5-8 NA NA CASSSISSSLVSYEQYF TGTGCCAGCAGCTCTATATCTAGCTCCTTAGTATCCTACGAGCAGTACTTC
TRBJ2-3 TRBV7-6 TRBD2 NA CAGSFARPGLAGVTDTQYF TGTGCCGGCAGCTTTGCACGACCGGGACTAGCGGGGGTTACAGATACGCAGTATTTT
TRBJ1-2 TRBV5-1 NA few CASSLTVGYGYTF TGCGCCAGCAGCTTAACAGTCGGCTATGGCTACACCTTC
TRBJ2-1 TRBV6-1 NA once CASRGQNYNEQFF TGTGCCAGCAGGGGGCAAAACTACAATGAGCAGTTCTTC
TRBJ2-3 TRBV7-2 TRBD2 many CASSRLARDTQYF TGTGCCAGCAGCCGACTAGCGCGAGATACGCAGTATTTT
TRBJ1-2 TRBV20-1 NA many CSARDSTDYGYTF TGCAGTGCTAGAGATTCTACTGACTATGGCTACACCTTC
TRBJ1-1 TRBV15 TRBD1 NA CATRAGQGMNTEAFF TGTGCCACCAGGGCGGGACAGGGTATGAACACTGAAGCTTTCTTT
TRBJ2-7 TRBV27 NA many CASSLGGASSYEQYF TGTGCCAGCAGTTTGGGCGGGGCTAGCTCCTACGAGCAGTACTTC
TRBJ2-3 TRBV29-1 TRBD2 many CSGLGGGTDTQYF TGCAGCGGTCTTGGGGGAGGGACAGATACGCAGTATTTT
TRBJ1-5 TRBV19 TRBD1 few CASSTPGQGALPQHF TGTGCCAGTAGTACCCCGGGACAGGGGGCTTTGCCCCAGCATTTT
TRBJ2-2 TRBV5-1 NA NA CASSLARTANTGELFF TGCGCCAGCAGCTTGGCCCGTACAGCGAACACCGGGGAGCTGTTTTTT
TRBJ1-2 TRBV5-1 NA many CASSDGTRHNYGYTF TGCGCCAGCAGCGACGGGACGCGGCATAACTATGGCTACACCTTC
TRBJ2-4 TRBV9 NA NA CASSVVGLGKNIQYF TGTGCCAGCAGCGTAGTAGGCCTAGGCAAAAACATTCAGTACTTC
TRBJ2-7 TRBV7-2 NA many CASSPDGYYEQYF TGTGCCAGCAGCCCTGACGGTTACTACGAGCAGTACTTC
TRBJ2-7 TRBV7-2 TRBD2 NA CASSSPAGVQEQYF TGTGCCAGCAGCTCCCCAGCGGGAGTTCAGGAGCAGTACTTC
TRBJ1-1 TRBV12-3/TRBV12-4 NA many CASSSTGTTRDTEAFF TGTGCCAGCAGTTCAACCGGGACTACCAGGGACACTGAAGCTTTCTTT
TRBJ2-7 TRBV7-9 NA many CASSPQLGGRPPYEQYF TGTGCCAGCAGCCCTCAGCTTGGGGGGAGGCCACCCTACGAGCAGTACTTC
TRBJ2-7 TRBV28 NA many CASSLGYRDIPYEQYF TGTGCCAGCAGTTTAGGATACAGGGACATCCCCTACGAGCAGTACTTC
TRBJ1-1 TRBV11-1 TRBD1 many CASSARQGAIPEAFF TGTGCCAGCAGCGCTCGACAGGGGGCAATCCCTGAAGCTTTCTTT
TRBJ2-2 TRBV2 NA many CASSALSTGELFF TGTGCCAGCAGTGCTCTGAGCACCGGGGAGCTGTTTTTT
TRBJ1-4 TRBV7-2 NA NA CASSQTGTDEKLFF TGTGCCAGCAGCCAAACAGGGACGGATGAAAAACTGTTTTTT
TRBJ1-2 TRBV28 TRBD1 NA CASSLWGQGAFGYTF TGTGCCAGCAGTTTATGGGGACAGGGGGCGTTTGGCTACACCTTC
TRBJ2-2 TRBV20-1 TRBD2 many CSAGTSGRAGELFF TGCAGTGCTGGAACTAGCGGGAGGGCCGGGGAGCTGTTTTTT
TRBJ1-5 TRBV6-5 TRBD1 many CASSYSRTGSNQPQHF TGTGCCAGCAGTTACTCGAGGACAGGCAGCAATCAGCCCCAGCATTTT
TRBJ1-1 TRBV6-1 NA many CASSYDRLNTEAFF TGTGCCAGCAGTTACGACAGATTGAACACTGAAGCTTTCTTT
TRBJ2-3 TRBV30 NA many CAWSTGPDTQYF TGTGCCTGGAGCACCGGGCCAGATACGCAGTATTTT
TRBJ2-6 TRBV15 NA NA CATSGGPTSGANVLTF TGTGCCACCAGCGGGGGACCTACCTCTGGGGCCAACGTCCTGACTTTC
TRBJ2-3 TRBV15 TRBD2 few CATSSVTSGATDTQYF TGTGCCACCAGCAGCGTCACTAGCGGGGCCACAGATACGCAGTATTTT
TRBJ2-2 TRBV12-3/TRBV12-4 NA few CASSLFMLGQPNLNTGELFF TGTGCCAGCAGTTTATTTATGTTGGGGCAGCCTAACTTGAACACCGGGGAGCTGTTTTTT
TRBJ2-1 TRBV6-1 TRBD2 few CATGGGSSYNEQFF TGTGCCACTGGTGGCGGGAGTTCATACAATGAGCAGTTCTTC
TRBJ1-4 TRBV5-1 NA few CASSGGGPEKLFF TGCGCCAGCAGCGGGGGGGGACCGGAAAAACTGTTTTTT
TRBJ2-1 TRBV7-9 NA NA CASSPKSSYNEQFF TGTGCCAGCAGCCCCAAGTCTTCTTACAATGAGCAGTTCTTC
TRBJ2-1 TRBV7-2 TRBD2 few CASSRRDRGLAGGYSSYNEQFF TGTGCCAGCAGCCGCCGGGACAGGGGACTAGCGGGAGGGTATAGCTCCTACAATGAGCAGTTCTTC
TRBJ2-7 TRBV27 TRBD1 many CASSLGTGVTYEQYF TGTGCCAGCAGTTTAGGGACAGGGGTTACCTACGAGCAGTACTTC
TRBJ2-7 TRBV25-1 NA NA CASSPNPRPYEQYF TGTGCCAGCAGTCCCAACCCCAGGCCGTACGAGCAGTACTTC
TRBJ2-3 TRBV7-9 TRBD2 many CASSLRLARTSTDTQYF TGTGCCAGCAGCTTAAGACTAGCGCGAACTAGCACAGATACGCAGTATTTT
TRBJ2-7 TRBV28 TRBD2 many CASRVTSGRVGRSGDEQYF TGTGCCAGCAGGGTGACTAGCGGAAGGGTGGGAAGATCGGGGGACGAGCAGTACTTC
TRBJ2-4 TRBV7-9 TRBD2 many CASSGWTSGLVGGNIQYF TGTGCCAGCAGCGGATGGACTAGCGGGCTAGTGGGTGGAAACATTCAGTACTTC
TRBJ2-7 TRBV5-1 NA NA CASSAGLPSSYEQYF TGCGCCAGCAGCGCGGGACTGCCGAGCTCCTACGAGCAGTACTTC
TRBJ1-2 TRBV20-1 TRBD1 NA CSALPGQGYYGYTF TGCAGTGCCCTGCCGGGACAGGGGTACTATGGCTACACCTTC
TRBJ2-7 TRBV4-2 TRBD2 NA CASSQDLASGFDEQYF TGTGCCAGCAGCCAAGATTTGGCTAGCGGGTTTGACGAGCAGTACTTC
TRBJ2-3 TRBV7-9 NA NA CASSWDTDTQYF TGTGCCAGCAGCTGGGACACAGATACGCAGTATTTT
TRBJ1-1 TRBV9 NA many CASSPKGTMNTEAFF TGTGCCAGCAGCCCCAAGGGGACTATGAACACTGAAGCTTTCTTT